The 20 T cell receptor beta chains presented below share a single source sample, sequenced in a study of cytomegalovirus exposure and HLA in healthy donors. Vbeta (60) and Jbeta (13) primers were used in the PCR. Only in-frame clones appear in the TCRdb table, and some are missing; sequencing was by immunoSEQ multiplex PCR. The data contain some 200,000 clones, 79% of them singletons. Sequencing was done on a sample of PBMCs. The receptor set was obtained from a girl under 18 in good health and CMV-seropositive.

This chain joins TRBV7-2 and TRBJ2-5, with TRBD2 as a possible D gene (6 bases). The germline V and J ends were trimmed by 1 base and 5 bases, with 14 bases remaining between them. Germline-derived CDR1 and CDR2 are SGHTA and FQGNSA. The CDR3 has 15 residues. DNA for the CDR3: TGTGCCAGCAGCTTAGTACGGGGGAGACTGGAGACCCAGTACTTC. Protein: CASSLVRGRLETQYF.

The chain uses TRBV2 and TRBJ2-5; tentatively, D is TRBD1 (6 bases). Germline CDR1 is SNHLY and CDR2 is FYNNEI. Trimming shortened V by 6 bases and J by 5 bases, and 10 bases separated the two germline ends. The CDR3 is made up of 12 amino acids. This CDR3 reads CASRGQRETQYF. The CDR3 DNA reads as TGTGCCAGCAGAGGACAGCGCGAGACCCAGTACTTC.

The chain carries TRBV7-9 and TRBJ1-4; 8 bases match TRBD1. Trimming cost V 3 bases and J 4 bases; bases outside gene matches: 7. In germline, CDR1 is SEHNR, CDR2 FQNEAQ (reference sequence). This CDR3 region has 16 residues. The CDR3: CASSFSRGQGNEKLFF. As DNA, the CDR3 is TGTGCCAGCAGCTTCAGCAGGGGGCAGGGTAATGAAAAACTGTTTTTT.

The CDR3 nucleotides are TGTGCCAGCAGCGCTCAGGGGGCAACCGGGGAGCTGTTTTTT. It is translated as CASSAQGATGELFF. This sequence joins TRBV9 and TRBJ2-2; 8 bases are a match to TRBD1. The V gene's germline CDR1 is SGDLS and CDR2 YYNGEE. V lost 3 bases and J lost 5; bases outside the gene matches: 3. The CDR3 consists of 14 residues.

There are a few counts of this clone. This CDR3 reads CASSGTGANEKLFF. DNA of the CDR3: TGTGCCAGTAGTGGGACAGGGGCTAATGAAAAACTGTTTTTT. The chain recombines TRBV19 with TRBJ1-4; 10 nucleotides line up with TRBD1. V lost 5 bases to trimming and J lost 3 bases; unmatched junction nucleotides: 0. The CDR3 is 14 residues long. Looked up from germline, CDR1 is LNHDA and CDR2 is SQIVND (reference sequence).

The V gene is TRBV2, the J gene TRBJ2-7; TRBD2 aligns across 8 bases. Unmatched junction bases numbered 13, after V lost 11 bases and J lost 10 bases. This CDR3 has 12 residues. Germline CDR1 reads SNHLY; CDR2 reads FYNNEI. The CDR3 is CAAAAGATPQYF. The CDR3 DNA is TGTGCCGCAGCAGCGGGGGCGACCCCCCAGTACTTC.

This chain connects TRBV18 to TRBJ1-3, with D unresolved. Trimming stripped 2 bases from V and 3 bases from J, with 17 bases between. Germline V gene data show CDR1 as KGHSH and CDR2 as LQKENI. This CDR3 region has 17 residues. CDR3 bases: TGTGCCAGCTCACCATTGGCCCAGGAGCGGTATGGAAACACCATATATTTT. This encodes CASSPLAQERYGNTIYF.

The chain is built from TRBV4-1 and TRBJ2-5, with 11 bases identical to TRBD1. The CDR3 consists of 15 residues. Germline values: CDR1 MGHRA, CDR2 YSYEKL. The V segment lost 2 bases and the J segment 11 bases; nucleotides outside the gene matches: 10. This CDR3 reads CASSQPRDRGGEQYF. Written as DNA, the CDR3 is TGCGCCAGCAGCCAACCGCGGGACAGGGGGGGGGAGCAGTACTTC.

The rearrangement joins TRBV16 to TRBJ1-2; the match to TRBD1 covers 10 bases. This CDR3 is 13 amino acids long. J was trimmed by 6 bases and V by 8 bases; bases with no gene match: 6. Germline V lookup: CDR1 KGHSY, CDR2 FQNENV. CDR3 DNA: TGTGCCAGCGGAAGACAGGGGGCGGATGGCTACACCTTC. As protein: CASGRQGADGYTF.

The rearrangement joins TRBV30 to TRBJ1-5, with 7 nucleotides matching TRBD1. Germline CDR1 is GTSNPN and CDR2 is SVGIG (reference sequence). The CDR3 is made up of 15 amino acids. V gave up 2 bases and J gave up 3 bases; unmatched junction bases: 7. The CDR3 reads CAWSLTTGPNQPQHF. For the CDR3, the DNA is TGTGCCTGGAGTCTTACGACAGGGCCCAATCAGCCCCAGCATTTT. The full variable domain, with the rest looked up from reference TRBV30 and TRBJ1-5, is SQTIHQWPATLVQPVGSPLSLECTVEGTSNPNLYWYRQAAGRGLQLLFYSVGIGQISSEVPQNLSASRPQDRQFILSSKKLLLSDSGFYLCAWSLTTGPNQPQHFGDGTRLSIL.

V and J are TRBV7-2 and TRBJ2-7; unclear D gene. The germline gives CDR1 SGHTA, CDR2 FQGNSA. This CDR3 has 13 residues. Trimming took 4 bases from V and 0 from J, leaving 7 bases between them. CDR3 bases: TGTGCCAGCAGCTCAACGAGCTCCTACGAGCAGTACTTC. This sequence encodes CASSSTSSYEQYF.

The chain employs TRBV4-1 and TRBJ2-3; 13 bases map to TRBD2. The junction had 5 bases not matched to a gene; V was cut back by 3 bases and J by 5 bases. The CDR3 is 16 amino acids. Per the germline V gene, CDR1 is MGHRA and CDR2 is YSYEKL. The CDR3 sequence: CASSQLLAGGGDTQYF. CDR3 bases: TGCGCCAGCAGCCAGCTACTAGCGGGGGGGGGAGATACGCAGTATTTT.

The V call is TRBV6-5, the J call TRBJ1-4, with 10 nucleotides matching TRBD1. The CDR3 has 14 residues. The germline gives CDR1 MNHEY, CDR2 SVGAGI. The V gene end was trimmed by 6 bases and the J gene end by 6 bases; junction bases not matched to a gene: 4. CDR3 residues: CASSRQGAYEKLFF. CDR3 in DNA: TGTGCCAGCAGCAGACAGGGGGCGTATGAAAAACTGTTTTTT.

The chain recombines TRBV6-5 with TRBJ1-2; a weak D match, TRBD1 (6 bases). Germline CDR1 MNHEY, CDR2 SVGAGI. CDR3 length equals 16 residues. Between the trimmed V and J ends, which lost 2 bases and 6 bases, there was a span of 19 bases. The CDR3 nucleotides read TGTGCCAGCAGTTACGTACCCAGGGGAAACTTCAATGGCTACACCTTC. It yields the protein CASSYVPRGNFNGYTF.

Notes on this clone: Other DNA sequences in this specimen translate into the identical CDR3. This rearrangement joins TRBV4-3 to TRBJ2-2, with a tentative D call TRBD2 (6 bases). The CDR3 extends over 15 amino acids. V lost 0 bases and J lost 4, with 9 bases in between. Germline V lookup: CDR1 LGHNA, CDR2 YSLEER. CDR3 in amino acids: CASSQEAGSTGELFF. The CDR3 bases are TGCGCCAGCAGCCAAGAGGCGGGAAGCACCGGGGAGCTGTTTTTT.

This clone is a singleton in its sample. The CDR3 region has the DNA TGTGCTAGTGGCCCCCCCCTAGGGGCGACCTACAATGAGCAGTTCTTC. Translating it yields CASGPPLGATYNEQFF. The chain uses TRBV12-5 and TRBJ2-1; the D gene is possibly TRBD1 (5 bases). The CDR3 has 16 amino acids. Trimming took 6 bases from V and 2 from J, leaving 17 bases between them. Germline CDR1 reads LGHNT; CDR2 reads FRNRAP.

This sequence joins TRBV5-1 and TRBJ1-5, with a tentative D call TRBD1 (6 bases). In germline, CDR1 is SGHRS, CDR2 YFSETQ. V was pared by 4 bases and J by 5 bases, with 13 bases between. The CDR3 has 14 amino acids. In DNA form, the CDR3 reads TGCGCCAGCAGCGTGGACAGTTTCGATCAGCCCCAGCATTTT. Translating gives CASSVDSFDQPQHF.

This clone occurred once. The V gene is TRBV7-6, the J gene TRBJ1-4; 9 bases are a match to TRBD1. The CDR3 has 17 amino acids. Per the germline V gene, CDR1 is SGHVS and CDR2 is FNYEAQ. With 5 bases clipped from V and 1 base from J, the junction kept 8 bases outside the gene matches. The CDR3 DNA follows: TGTGCCAGCAGCAGAGGGGGACAGGGTGGAACTAATGAAAAACTGTTTTTT. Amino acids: CASSRGGQGGTNEKLFF.

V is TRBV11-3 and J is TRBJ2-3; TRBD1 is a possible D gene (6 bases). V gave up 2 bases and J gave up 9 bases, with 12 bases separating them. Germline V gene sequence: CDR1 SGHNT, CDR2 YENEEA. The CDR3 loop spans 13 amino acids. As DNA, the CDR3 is TGTGCCAGCAGCTTAACAGGGTTGGACACGCAGTATTTT. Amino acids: CASSLTGLDTQYF.

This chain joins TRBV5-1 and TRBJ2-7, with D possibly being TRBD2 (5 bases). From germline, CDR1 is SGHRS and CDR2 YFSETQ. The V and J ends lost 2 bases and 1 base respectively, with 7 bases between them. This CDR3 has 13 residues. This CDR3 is CASSLEGSYEQYF. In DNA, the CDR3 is TGCGCCAGCAGCTTAGAGGGATCCTACGAGCAGTACTTC.